Each of the 9 T cell receptor beta chains below was sequenced from the same sample in a study of CD8 T cells in Susac syndrome. RNA in amounts of roughly 0.5 to 1 ug was reverse transcribed with random hexamers. A single record per CDR3 protein comes from TCRdb applying MiXCR to the immunoSEQ multiplex PCR reads. The sample contains some 60,000 distinct CDR3 sequences, around nine tenths of which appear only once. Sequences were obtained from CD8+ T cells from PBMCs. The receptors were gathered from a human donor in good health.

The V gene is TRBV28, the J gene TRBJ1-1; D is ambiguous. The germline V and J ends were trimmed by 7 bases and 3 bases, with 9 bases remaining between them. This CDR3 is built from 12 residues. Germline values: CDR1 MDHEN, CDR2 SYDVKM. The CDR3 bases are TGTGCCAGCACGGAGTTCGACACTGAAGCTTTCTTT. Translating gives CASTEFDTEAFF.

The V gene is TRBV6-1, the J gene TRBJ2-1; 13 positions agree with TRBD2. The CDR3 sequence is 15 residues long. V dropped 7 bases and J dropped 4; count of bases not matched to a gene: 4. The germline gives CDR1 MNHNS, CDR2 SASEGT. CDR3 in amino acids: CASTKTSGGYNEQFF. The CDR3, as DNA: TGTGCCAGCACCAAGACTAGCGGGGGGTACAATGAGCAGTTCTTC.

CDR3 amino acids: CASSLAPGFEQYF. The DNA for the CDR3 is TGTGCCAGCAGCTTGGCCCCGGGATTCGAGCAGTACTTC. This chain connects TRBV5-4 to TRBJ2-7; the D gene is possibly TRBD2 (5 bases). CDR1 and CDR2 (germline): SGHNT, YYREEE (reference sequence). CDR3 length equals 13 residues. The germline V and J ends were trimmed by 0 bases and 6 bases, with 10 bases remaining between them.

The chain couples TRBV9 to TRBJ2-4; D is uncertain. The CDR3 spans 16 residues. Per germline, CDR1 SGDLS and CDR2 YYNGEE. Trimming stripped 3 bases from V and 1 base from J, with 14 bases between. The CDR3 sequence: CASSGDGALAKNIQYF. The CDR3 nucleotides read TGTGCCAGCAGCGGCGACGGTGCTCTCGCCAAAAACATTCAGTACTTC.

The rearrangement joins TRBV7-9 to TRBJ1-1; 9 bases match TRBD1. The CDR3 is 14 residues long. Germline values: CDR1 SEHNR, CDR2 FQNEAQ (reference sequence). With V trimmed by 5 bases and J by 1 base, 2 bases remained unmatched. The chain's CDR3 is CASSTGGPNTEAFF. For the CDR3, the DNA is TGTGCCAGCAGCACAGGGGGCCCGAACACTGAAGCTTTCTTT.

V gene TRBV6-2 or TRBV6-3 combines with J gene TRBJ1-5; the D gene is possibly TRBD1 (5 bases). Germline V gene lookup returns CDR1 MNHEY and CDR2 SVGEGT. The CDR3 loop spans 14 amino acids. With 6 bases removed from V and 3 bases from J, the gap between germline ends came to 12 bases. Here the CDR3 DNA reads TGTGCCAGCAGAGACAGATTACTCAATCAGCCCCAGCATTTT. This encodes CASRDRLLNQPQHF.

This chain uses TRBV12-3 or TRBV12-4 with TRBJ1-1, with 7 positions matching TRBD1. J was trimmed by 0 bases and V by 3 bases; bases with no gene match: 10. The CDR3 totals 17 residues. CDR3 sequence (DNA): TGTGCCAGCAGTTTCGACAGGGACGGCTTATTGAACACTGAAGCTTTCTTT. Translating it yields CASSFDRDGLLNTEAFF.

V and J are TRBV7-9 and TRBJ2-3, with D perhaps matching TRBD1 (5 bases). V dropped 1 base and J dropped 2 bases, with 16 bases sitting between them. Germline lookup yields CDR1 SEHNR and CDR2 FQNEAQ (reference sequence). This CDR3 is built from 17 residues. Here the CDR3 reads CASSLGSMGPFTDTQYF. Here the CDR3 DNA reads TGTGCCAGCAGCTTAGGTTCCATGGGGCCTTTCACAGATACGCAGTATTTT.

The chain couples TRBV7-9 to TRBJ1-1; D is possibly TRBD1 (5 bases). This CDR3 contains 15 residues. V was shortened by 0 bases and J by 3 bases, with 11 bases between the two germline ends. Germline V gives CDR1 SEHNR, CDR2 FQNEAQ (reference sequence). The CDR3 reads CASSLAQGGDTEAFF. The CDR3 bases are TGTGCCAGCAGCTTAGCGCAGGGAGGGGACACTGAAGCTTTCTTT. The variable domain in full, completed from reference TRBV7-9 and TRBJ1-1, reads DTGVSQNPRHKITKRGQNVTFRCDPISEHNRLYWYRQTLGQGPEFLTYFQNEAQLEKSRLLSDRFSAERPKGSFSTLEIQRTEQGDSAMYLCASSLAQGGDTEAFFGQGTRLTVV.